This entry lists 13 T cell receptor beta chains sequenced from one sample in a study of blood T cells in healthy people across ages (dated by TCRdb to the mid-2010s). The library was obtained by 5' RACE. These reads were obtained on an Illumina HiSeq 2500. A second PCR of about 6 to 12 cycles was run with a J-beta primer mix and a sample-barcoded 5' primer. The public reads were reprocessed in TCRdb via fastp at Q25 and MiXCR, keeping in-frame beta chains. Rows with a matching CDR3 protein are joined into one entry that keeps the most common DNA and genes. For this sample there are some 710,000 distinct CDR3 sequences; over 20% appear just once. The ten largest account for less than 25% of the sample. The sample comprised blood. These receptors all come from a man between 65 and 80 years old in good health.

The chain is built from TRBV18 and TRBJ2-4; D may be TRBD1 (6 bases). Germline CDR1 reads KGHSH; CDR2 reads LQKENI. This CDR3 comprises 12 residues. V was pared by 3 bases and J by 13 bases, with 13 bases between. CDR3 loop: CASSPSDGQQYF. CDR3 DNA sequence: TGTGCCAGCTCACCGAGCGATGGACAGCAGTACTTC.

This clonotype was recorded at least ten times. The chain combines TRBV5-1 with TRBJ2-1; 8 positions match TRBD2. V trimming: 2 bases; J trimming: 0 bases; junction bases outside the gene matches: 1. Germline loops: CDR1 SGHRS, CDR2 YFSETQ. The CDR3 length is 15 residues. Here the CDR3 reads CASSFSGDSYNEQFF. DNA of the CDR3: TGCGCCAGCAGCTTTAGCGGGGACTCCTACAATGAGCAGTTCTTC.

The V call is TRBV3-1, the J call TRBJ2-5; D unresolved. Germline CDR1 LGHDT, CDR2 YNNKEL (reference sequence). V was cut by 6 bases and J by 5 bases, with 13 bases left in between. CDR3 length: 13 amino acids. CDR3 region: CASSHLSRETQYF. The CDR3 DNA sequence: TGTGCCAGCAGTCATTTATCCCGGGAGACCCAGTACTTC.

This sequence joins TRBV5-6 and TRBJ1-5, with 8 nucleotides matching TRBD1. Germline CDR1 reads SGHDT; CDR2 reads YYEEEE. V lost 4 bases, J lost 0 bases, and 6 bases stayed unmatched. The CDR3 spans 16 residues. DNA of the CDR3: TGTGCCAGCAGCGCAGGAACAGGGGGTAGCAATCAGCCCCAGCATTTT. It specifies CASSAGTGGSNQPQHF.

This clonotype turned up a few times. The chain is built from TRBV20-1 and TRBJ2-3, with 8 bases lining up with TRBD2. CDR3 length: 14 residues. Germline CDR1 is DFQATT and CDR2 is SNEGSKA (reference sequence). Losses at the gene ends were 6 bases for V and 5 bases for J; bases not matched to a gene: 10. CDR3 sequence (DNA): TGCAGTGCCATACGAAGCGGGAGTGGAGATACGCAGTATTTT. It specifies CSAIRSGSGDTQYF.

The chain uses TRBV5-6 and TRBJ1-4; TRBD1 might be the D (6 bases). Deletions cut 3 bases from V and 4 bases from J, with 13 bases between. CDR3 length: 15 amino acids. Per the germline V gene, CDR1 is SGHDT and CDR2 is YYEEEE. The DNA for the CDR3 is TGTGCCAGCAGCTCCCGGGACACCTATAATGAAAAACTGTTTTTT. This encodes CASSSRDTYNEKLFF.

The chain's CDR3 is CASSEFFNGYTF. CDR3 DNA: TGTGCCAGCAGTGAATTTTTTAATGGCTACACCTTC. The chain has TRBV6-1 and TRBJ1-2; D gene ambiguous. In germline, CDR1 is MNHNS, CDR2 SASEGT. This CDR3 has 12 residues. Trimming removed 2 bases from V and 6 bases from J, with 7 bases in between.

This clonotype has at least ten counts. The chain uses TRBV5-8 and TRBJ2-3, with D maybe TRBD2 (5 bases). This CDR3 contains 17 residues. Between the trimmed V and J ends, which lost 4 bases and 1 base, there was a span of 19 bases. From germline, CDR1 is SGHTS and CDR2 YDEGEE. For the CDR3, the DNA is TGTGCCAGCAGCCCCGGGATTGTGGGGAGCCGCACAGATACGCAGTATTTT. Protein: CASSPGIVGSRTDTQYF. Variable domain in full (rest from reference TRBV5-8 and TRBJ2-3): EAGVTQSPTHLIKTRGQQATLRCSPISGHTSVYWYQQALGLGLQFLLWYDEGEERNRGNFPPRFSGRQFPNYSSELNVNALELEDSALYLCASSPGIVGSRTDTQYFGPGTRLTVL.

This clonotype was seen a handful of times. CDR3 in DNA: TGTGCCAGCAGCTCATTAGCGGGCACCGGGGAGCTGTTTTTT. It yields the protein CASSSLAGTGELFF. V is TRBV3-1 and J is TRBJ2-2, with TRBD2 matching 7 bases. After removal of 5 bases from V and 4 bases from J, the junction contained 4 bases not matched to a gene. Germline loops: CDR1 LGHDT, CDR2 YNNKEL (reference sequence). The CDR3 extends over 14 amino acids.

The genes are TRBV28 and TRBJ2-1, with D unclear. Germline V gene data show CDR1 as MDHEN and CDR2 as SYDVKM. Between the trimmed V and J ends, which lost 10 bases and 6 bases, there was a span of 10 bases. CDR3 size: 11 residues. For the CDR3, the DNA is TGTGCCATCATTAGCTCCAATGAGCAGTTCTTC. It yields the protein CAIISSNEQFF.

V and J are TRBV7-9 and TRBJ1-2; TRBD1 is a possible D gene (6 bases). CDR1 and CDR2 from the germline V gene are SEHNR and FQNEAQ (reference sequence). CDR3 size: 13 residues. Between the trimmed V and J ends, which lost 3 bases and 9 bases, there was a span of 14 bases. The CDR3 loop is CASSLAGAGSYTF. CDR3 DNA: TGTGCCAGCAGCTTGGCAGGGGCCGGTAGCTACACCTTC.

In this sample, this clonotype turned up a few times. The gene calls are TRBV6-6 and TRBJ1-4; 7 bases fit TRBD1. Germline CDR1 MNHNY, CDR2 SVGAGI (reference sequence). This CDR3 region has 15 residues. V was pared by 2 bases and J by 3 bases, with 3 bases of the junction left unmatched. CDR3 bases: TGTGCCAGCAGTTACCTACAGGGGCCTAATGAAAAACTGTTTTTT. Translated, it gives CASSYLQGPNEKLFF.

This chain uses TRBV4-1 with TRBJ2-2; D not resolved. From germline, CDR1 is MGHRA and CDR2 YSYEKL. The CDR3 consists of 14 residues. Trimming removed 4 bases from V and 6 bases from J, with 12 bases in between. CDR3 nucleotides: TGCGCCAGCAGCCTGGAGCTGGAAGCCGGGGAGCTGTTTTTT. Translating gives CASSLELEAGELFF.